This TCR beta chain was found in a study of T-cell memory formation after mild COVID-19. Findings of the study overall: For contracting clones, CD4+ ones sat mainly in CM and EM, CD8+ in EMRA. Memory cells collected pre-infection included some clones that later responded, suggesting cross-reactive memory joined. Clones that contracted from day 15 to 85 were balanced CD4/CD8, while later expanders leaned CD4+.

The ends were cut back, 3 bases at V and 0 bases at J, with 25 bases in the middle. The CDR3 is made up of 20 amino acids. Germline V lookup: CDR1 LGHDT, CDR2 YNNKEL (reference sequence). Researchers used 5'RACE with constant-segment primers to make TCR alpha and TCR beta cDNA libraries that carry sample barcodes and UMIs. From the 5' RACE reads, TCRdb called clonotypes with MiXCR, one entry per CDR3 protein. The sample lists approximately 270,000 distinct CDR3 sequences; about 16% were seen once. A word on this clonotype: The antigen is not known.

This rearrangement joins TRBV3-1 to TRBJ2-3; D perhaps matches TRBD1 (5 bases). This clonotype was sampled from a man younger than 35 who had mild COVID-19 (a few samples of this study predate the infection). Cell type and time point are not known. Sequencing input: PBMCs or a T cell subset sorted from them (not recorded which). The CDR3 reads CASSQARGAGLSPSTDTQYF. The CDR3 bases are TGTGCCAGCAGCCAGGCTAGAGGAGCAGGGTTATCCCCTAGCACAGATACGCAGTATTTT.